In this sample, the clone carrying this TCR beta chain turned up many times. The target antigen is unknown. This sample stems from a study of CD8 T cells in ankylosing spondylitis. Quantitative 5'-RACE with molecular barcodes produced the TCR beta libraries. TCRdb re-analysed the 5' RACE reads in MiXCR, keeping a single row per CDR3 protein. The data contain about 250,000 distinct CDR3 sequences, about 10% of them seen just once; the ten biggest clones take up about 2.8%. The V gene end was trimmed by 6 bases and the J gene end by 3 bases; junction bases not matched to a gene: 12. Germline CDR1 is KGHDR and CDR2 is SFDVKD. There are 16 residues in the CDR3. General observations from the study: The authors found the disease-linked clones to be CD8+ and relatively rare in peripheral blood.

The J gene is TRBJ2-5, the V gene TRBV24-1, with 7 bases aligning to TRBD2. The clonotype was recovered from a male donor with ankylosing spondylitis or in good health (not recorded which). Sequenced: blood, either unsorted or a sorted T cell fraction (not recorded which). This CDR3 is CATSSGDLAEEETQYF. The CDR3, as DNA: TGTGCCACCAGTTCGGGGGATCTAGCGGAGGAAGAGACCCAGTACTTC.